The 32 T cell receptor beta chains in this list originate from one sample, sequenced in a study of blood T cells in healthy people across ages (dated by TCRdb to between 2014 and 2016). Library prep was done by 5' RACE. Sequencer: Illumina HiSeq 2500. A second PCR of about 7 to 12 cycles was run with a J-beta primer mix and a sample-barcoded 5' primer. TCRdb took the public reads, trimmed them with fastp at Q25, ran MiXCR for clone calling and kept in-frame beta chains. Every entry covers one CDR3 protein and lists the most common genes and DNA from its rows. The sample has about 800,000 distinct CDR3 sequences on record, 58% of them singletons. Of the sample, about 20% is held by the ten largest clones. Source material: blood. The receptors derive from a young man in good health.

The chain carries TRBV21-1 and TRBJ1-1; TRBD1 was called by the table and not checked on the DNA. TRBV21-1 counts as a pseudogene. The CDR3 runs 16 residues. This CDR3 reads CASSNRRQGINAEAFF. CDR3 coding DNA: TGTGCCAGCAGCAACCGGCGACAGGGCATCAATGCTGAAGCTTTCTTT.

This clonotype was recorded a few times. The chain couples TRBV28 to TRBJ2-1; 7 bases line up with TRBD2. The CDR3 consists of 11 residues. CDR1 is MDHEN and CDR2 is SYDVKM in the germline V gene. J lost 9 bases, V lost 7 bases, and 3 bases had no gene match. DNA for the CDR3: TGTGCCAGCACCCCGGGGGGTGAGCAGTTCTTC. Translated: CASTPGGEQFF. Full variable domain (outside the CDR3, taken from reference TRBV28 and TRBJ2-1): DVKVTQSSRYLVKRTGEKVFLECVQDMDHENMFWYRQDPGLGLRLIYFSYDVKMKEKGDIPEGYSVSREKKERFSLILESASTNQTSMYLCASTPGGEQFFGPGTRLTVL.

This chain links TRBV4-3 with TRBJ2-3; 12 bases fit TRBD2. The trim removed 4 bases at V and 6 bases at J, leaving 14 bases unmatched. Germline assignment: CDR1 LGHNA and CDR2 YSLEER. The CDR3 runs to 18 residues. CDR3 nucleotides: TGCGCCAGCAGCCCCCTCCACCTACTAGCGGGAGGACCTGATACGCAGTATTTT. It specifies CASSPLHLLAGGPDTQYF.

The V call is TRBV6-2 or TRBV6-3, the J call TRBJ1-5, with D possibly TRBD1 on 6 matching bases. The CDR3 extends over 12 amino acids. Germline values: CDR1 MNHEY, CDR2 SVGEGT. Trimming stripped 7 bases from V and 11 bases from J, with 15 bases between. The CDR3 spells CASNGGSVTQHF. CDR3 nucleotides: TGTGCCAGCAACGGGGGCTCTGTAACCCAGCATTTT.

The CDR3 DNA reads as TGTGCCAGCAGCTTGGGACTAGCGGGAGAATGGAGCTCCTACAATGAGCAGTTCTTC. Translated: CASSLGLAGEWSSYNEQFF. The genes are TRBV11-2 and TRBJ2-1; 14 bases are shared with TRBD2. Trimming cost V 3 bases and J 0 bases; bases outside gene matches: 7. Germline V gene data show CDR1 as SGHAT and CDR2 as FQNNGV. The CDR3 sequence is 19 residues long.

This chain joins TRBV10-3 and TRBJ2-1; 14 bases agree with TRBD2. The CDR3 totals 19 residues. Germline CDR1 is ENHRY and CDR2 is SYGVKD. V was pared by 0 bases and J by 4 bases, with 8 bases of the junction left unmatched. CDR3 in DNA: TGTGCCATCAGTGAGTCGACGGGACTAGCGGGAGAAAATTACAATGAGCAGTTCTTC. It yields the protein CAISESTGLAGENYNEQFF.

The rearrangement joins TRBV7-2 to TRBJ2-6; D perhaps matches TRBD1 (5 bases). This CDR3 contains 15 residues. CDR1 and CDR2 (germline): SGHTA, FQGNSA. V lost 7 bases, J lost 4 bases, and 14 bases lay in between. CDR3 sequence: CASNVKDTGANVLTF. The CDR3 bases are TGTGCCAGCAACGTCAAGGACACAGGGGCCAACGTCCTGACTTTC.

V and J are TRBV3-1 and TRBJ2-5, with a weak D call TRBD2 (5 bases). Germline CDR1 is LGHDT and CDR2 is YNNKEL (reference sequence). The CDR3 spans 16 residues. Deletions cut 3 bases from V and 0 bases from J, with 14 bases between. CDR3 in DNA: TGTGCCAGCAGCCATGGTGGGAGAGAGTACCAAGAGACCCAGTACTTC. It translates to CASSHGGREYQETQYF.

The chain uses TRBV3-1 and TRBJ2-5; 7 bases align to TRBD2. From germline, CDR1 is LGHDT and CDR2 YNNKEL (reference sequence). CDR3 size: 18 residues. With V trimmed by 0 bases and J by 0 bases, 10 bases remained unmatched. CDR3 amino acids: CASSQERSGTKYQETQYF. The CDR3 nucleotides are TGTGCCAGCAGCCAAGAAAGATCAGGGACTAAGTACCAAGAGACCCAGTACTTC.

The gene calls are TRBV6-6 and TRBJ2-5, with D possibly being TRBD1 or TRBD2 (5 bases each). The DNA matches TRBJ2-7 better at its end, which makes the J call doubtful. Per germline, CDR1 MNHNY and CDR2 SVGAGI (reference sequence). This CDR3 has 13 amino acids. The DNA of the CDR3 is TGTGCCAGCAGTCATCCTGGGGGCTACGAGCAGTACTTC. This translates into CASSHPGGYEQYF.

This clonotype was recorded only once. V is TRBV20-1 and J is TRBJ2-1; 7 bases map to TRBD2. The length of the CDR3 is 13 residues. Germline CDR1 DFQATT, CDR2 SNEGSKA (reference sequence). The CDR3 sequence is CSAPGWGRDEQFF. The CDR3 bases are TGCAGCGCTCCGGGGTGGGGGAGGGATGAGCAGTTCTTC.

The rearrangement links TRBV12-3 or TRBV12-4 to TRBJ2-1; 8 nucleotides match TRBD2. The length of the CDR3 is 17 residues. The J segment lost 6 bases and the V segment lost 4 bases, leaving 14 bases of the junction unmatched. The CDR3 loop reads CASSSQPGRAGVNEQFF. In DNA form, the CDR3 reads TGTGCCAGCAGTTCGCAGCCGGGACGAGCGGGAGTCAATGAGCAGTTCTTC.

This chain joins TRBV20-1 and TRBJ2-1, with TRBD2 matching over 11 bases. CDR1 is DFQATT, CDR2 SNEGSKA, per germline (reference sequence). The CDR3 totals 16 residues. Trimming cost V 1 base and J 12 bases; bases outside gene matches: 14. The CDR3 reads CSARAAGTSGDRRQFF. The CDR3 bases are TGCAGTGCTAGAGCCGCGGGGACTAGCGGTGACCGGAGGCAGTTCTTC.

The chain uses TRBV13 and TRBJ2-5; tentatively, D is TRBD1 (5 bases). Trimming took 1 base from V and 1 from J, leaving 10 bases between them. The CDR3 length is 15 residues. Germline lookup yields CDR1 PRHDT and CDR2 FYEKMQ (reference sequence). CDR3 region: CASSLESGAQETQYF. The CDR3 nucleotides are TGTGCCAGCAGCTTAGAAAGTGGGGCCCAAGAGACCCAGTACTTC.

This sequence joins TRBV18 and TRBJ2-5, with 9 bases that match TRBD2. Germline loops: CDR1 KGHSH, CDR2 LQKENI. The V segment lost 3 bases and the J segment 10 bases; nucleotides outside the gene matches: 12. The CDR3 is 15 residues long. CDR3 DNA sequence: TGTGCCAGCTCACCTCCGGATAGCGGGAGAGGGGGCCAGTACTTC. Translated, it gives CASSPPDSGRGGQYF.

This chain connects TRBV10-3 to TRBJ2-1, with 8 bases lining up with TRBD1. The V and J ends lost 10 bases and 3 bases, in that order; junction bases with no gene match: 17. This CDR3 region has 17 residues. From germline, CDR1 is ENHRY and CDR2 SYGVKD. The CDR3 protein is CATFGQGGRGGYNEQFF. DNA of the CDR3: TGTGCCACCTTCGGACAGGGTGGGAGAGGGGGCTACAATGAGCAGTTCTTC.

This clonotype was counted once. J is TRBJ1-5 and V is TRBV3-1, with 7 bases matching TRBD1. Germline CDR1 and CDR2: LGHDT and YNNKEL (reference sequence). The CDR3 totals 15 residues. With 4 bases clipped from V and 5 bases from J, the junction kept 8 bases outside the gene matches. The CDR3 DNA sequence: TGTGCCAGCAGCCGACTACAGGGGCCTGATCAGCCCCAGCATTTT. This sequence encodes CASSRLQGPDQPQHF.

The V gene is TRBV7-3, the J gene TRBJ1-6, with D hard to call. Germline V gene sequence: CDR1 SGHTA, CDR2 FQGTGA. Trimming shortened V by 2 bases and J by 10 bases, and 9 bases separated the two germline ends. The CDR3 is 13 amino acids. In nucleotides, the CDR3 is TGTGCCAGCAGCTTAGGATGGGGATCACCCCTCCACTTT. It codes for CASSLGWGSPLHF.

The V call is TRBV20-1, the J call TRBJ2-7; D possibly matches TRBD1 or TRBD2 (5 bases each). Germline V gene sequence: CDR1 DFQATT, CDR2 SNEGSKA (reference sequence). The V end was cut by 1 base, the J end by 4 bases, with 14 bases between. This CDR3 spans 14 amino acids. The CDR3 DNA sequence: TGCAGTGCTAGAGGGCTGCCGGGGCCTTACGAGCAGTACTTC. This gives the protein CSARGLPGPYEQYF.

This clonotype was counted between two and nine times. The chain couples TRBV27 to TRBJ1-2; 8 nucleotides align to TRBD1. The CDR3 has 13 amino acids. V lost 6 bases, J lost 4 bases, and 4 bases stayed unmatched. CDR1 is MNHEY, CDR2 SMNVEV, per germline (reference sequence). The CDR3 loop reads CASSKTGAYGYTF. The CDR3 bases are TGTGCCAGCAGCAAGACAGGGGCCTATGGCTACACCTTC.

This CDR3 is CASSEKRAGVVSYEQYF. CDR3 DNA sequence: TGTGCCAGCAGTGAAAAGCGCGCAGGGGTCGTGTCCTACGAGCAGTACTTC. The rearrangement joins TRBV6-1 to TRBJ2-7, with D possibly matching TRBD1 (6 bases). The germline V gene encodes CDR1 MNHNS and CDR2 SASEGT. The ends were cut back, 2 bases at V and 1 base at J, with 18 bases in the middle. The CDR3 spans 17 residues.

Notes on this clonotype: Sequence at one end of the junction differs from germline and may be a read error. This chain links TRBV29-1 with TRBJ1-1; D perhaps matches TRBD1 (6 bases). CDR1 is SQVTM, CDR2 ANQGSEA, per germline. CDR3 size: 14 residues. DNA for the CDR3: TGCGGCGTTAAAAGGGGACACGCGAACACTGAAGCTTTCTTT. The encoded protein is CGVKRGHANTEAFF.

This clonotype was counted once. The chain couples TRBV7-2 to TRBJ2-3; no firm D call. Trimming cost V 5 bases and J 3 bases, with 12 bases left between them. The CDR3 extends over 14 amino acids. CDR1 and CDR2 (germline): SGHTA, FQGNSA. The CDR3 here is CASSPVGRTDTQYF. The CDR3 DNA reads TGTGCCAGCAGCCCCGTTGGGCGGACAGATACGCAGTATTTT.

This chain joins TRBV7-9 and TRBJ2-3, with 7 bases identical to TRBD2. V dropped 4 bases and J dropped 5; count of bases not matched to a gene: 6. This CDR3 spans 14 amino acids. Germline V gives CDR1 SEHNR, CDR2 FQNEAQ (reference sequence). Here the CDR3 DNA reads TGTGCCAGCAGCTCAGGAAGCGGGAAAGATACGCAGTATTTT. Residues: CASSSGSGKDTQYF.

V is TRBV4-3 and J is TRBJ1-2, with a weak D call TRBD1 (6 bases). In germline, CDR1 is LGHNA, CDR2 YSLEER. The CDR3 is 15 residues long. Trimming took 4 bases from V and 8 from J, leaving 20 bases between them. The CDR3 here is CASSRDRNTLEGYTF. In nucleotides, the CDR3 is TGCGCCAGCAGCCGAGACAGGAACACACTGGAGGGCTACACCTTC.

This clonotype was counted a few times. The chain employs TRBV29-1 and TRBJ2-5; unclear D gene. The CDR3 is 11 residues long. CDR1 SQVTM and CDR2 ANQGSEA come from the germline V gene. With 5 bases removed from V and 0 bases from J, the gap between germline ends came to 4 bases. The CDR3 DNA reads as TGCAGCGTTTGGTACCAAGAGACCCAGTACTTC. Protein product: CSVWYQETQYF.

The chain recombines TRBV6-1 with TRBJ2-1, with a weak D call TRBD1 (5 bases). The CDR3 totals 16 residues. Trimming took off 1 base at V and 3 bases at J, with 13 bases between the two ends. In germline, CDR1 is MNHNS, CDR2 SASEGT. CDR3 nucleotide sequence: TGTGCCAGCAGTGAAGATGTGGGGCCACACTACAATGAGCAGTTCTTC. It is translated as CASSEDVGPHYNEQFF.

The CDR3 here is CASSLPYSGEEWASTDTQYF. CDR3 sequence (DNA): TGTGCCAGCAGCTTACCCTACAGCGGGGAAGAATGGGCTAGCACAGATACGCAGTATTTT. The rearrangement links TRBV7-6 to TRBJ2-3, with TRBD2 identical over 7 bases. The CDR3 runs to 20 residues. V dropped 2 bases and J dropped 0; count of bases not matched to a gene: 17. Germline V CDR1 and CDR2: SGHVS, FNYEAQ.

The gene calls are TRBV20-1 and TRBJ2-2, with 7 bases aligning to TRBD2. CDR1 DFQATT and CDR2 SNEGSKA come from the germline V gene (reference sequence). J gave up 7 bases and V 3 bases, and 11 bases lay outside the gene matches. The CDR3 length is 15 residues. The CDR3 is CSASPPGREIGELFF. CDR3 in DNA: TGCAGTGCTAGCCCCCCAGGGCGGGAGATCGGGGAGCTGTTTTTT.

The J gene is TRBJ2-3, the V gene TRBV27, with D perhaps TRBD1 or TRBD2 (5 bases each). The CDR3 sequence is 15 residues long. Germline V gene data show CDR1 as MNHEY and CDR2 as SMNVEV (reference sequence). Trimming took off 5 bases at V and 6 bases at J, with 18 bases between the two ends. The CDR3 spells CASSLWDRAVDTQYF. As DNA, the CDR3 is TGTGCCAGCAGTCTTTGGGACCGGGCCGTGGATACGCAGTATTTT.

The genes are TRBV5-4 and TRBJ1-2, with 8 bases that match TRBD1. Germline V gives CDR1 SGHNT, CDR2 YYREEE (reference sequence). The CDR3 runs 15 residues. V gave up 4 bases and J gave up 5 bases; unmatched junction bases: 10. The CDR3 reads CASSPRTGPPYGYTF. For the CDR3, the DNA is TGTGCCAGCAGCCCAAGGACAGGGCCACCTTATGGCTACACCTTC.

The rearrangement uses TRBV9 and TRBJ1-1, with D tentatively TRBD1 (5 bases). Germline-derived CDR1 and CDR2 are SGDLS and YYNGEE. Trimming pared 0 bases from V and 0 bases from J, leaving 12 bases between. The CDR3 is 16 amino acids. Here the CDR3 reads CASSVGQGPMNTEAFF. The CDR3 DNA reads as TGTGCCAGCAGCGTAGGGCAGGGACCCATGAACACTGAAGCTTTCTTT.